The 3 T cell receptor beta chains presented below share a single source sample, sequenced in a study of PD-1 blockade in mismatch repair-deficient tumors. Produced via immunoSEQ multiplex PCR; TCRdb's table is partial and in-frame only. The sample has some 130,000 clones, roughly 90% seen once; the top ten hold about an eighth. The sample was peripheral blood, taken just over 70 weeks after starting pembrolizumab. Source of these receptors: an adult with mismatch repair-deficient cancer.

The chain links TRBV27 to TRBJ1-1; D is unresolved. The germline V gene encodes CDR1 MNHEY and CDR2 SMNVEV (reference sequence). The CDR3 runs to 13 residues. With 4 bases removed from V and 5 bases from J, the gap between germline ends came to 11 bases. The CDR3 reads CASSWSGLTEAFF. The CDR3 DNA sequence: TGTGCCAGCAGTTGGTCGGGGTTGACTGAAGCTTTCTTT.

The CDR3 bases are TGTGCCATCAGCGTTGGGGGACTAGCGGGAGGTACCCCCTACGAGCAGTACTTC. It codes for CAISVGGLAGGTPYEQYF. This rearrangement joins TRBV10-3 to TRBJ2-7; 15 bases are shared with TRBD2. This CDR3 has 18 amino acids. V lost 6 bases, J lost 2 bases, and 11 bases stayed unmatched. CDR1 is ENHRY, CDR2 SYGVKD, per germline.

This rearrangement joins TRBV21-1 to TRBJ1-3; the D call in the table, TRBD1, was not verified against the DNA. TRBV21-1 is flagged as a pseudogene. The CDR3 consists of 16 residues. CDR3 coding DNA: TGTGCCAGCAGCAAAAACAGGGGACCGCTTGGAAACACCATATATTTT. Its translation is CASSKNRGPLGNTIYF.